The entry below gives a single T cell receptor beta chain sequence along with its context. The antigen is not known. The junction shows a germline mismatch at one end, possibly a read error. These data come from a study of blood T cells in healthy people across ages. Whole-study findings and limits: PBMCs were not sorted, which prevented a conclusive comparison of naive versus antigen-experienced cells.

Germline V gives CDR1 SGHDT, CDR2 YYEEEE. The CDR3 runs 16 residues. Alongside a J-beta primer mix, a sample-barcoded 5' primer served in a second PCR lasting about 7 to 11 cycles. Every cDNA molecule carried a tag from a template-switch adaptor bearing 12 random nucleotides. Each CDR3 protein is one row after TCRdb ran MiXCR on the 5' RACE reads. The data show over 700,000 distinct CDR3 sequences, roughly 50% seen once. The chain recombines TRBV5-6 with TRBJ2-4; 7 bases match TRBD2. The TCR originated in a man older than 75 in good health. Sequencing was done on a sample of blood. The CDR3 reads CASSVPGGLLRDILYF. The CDR3 DNA follows: TGTGCCAGCAGCGTACCGGGGGGACTGTTGAGAGACATTCTGTACTTC.